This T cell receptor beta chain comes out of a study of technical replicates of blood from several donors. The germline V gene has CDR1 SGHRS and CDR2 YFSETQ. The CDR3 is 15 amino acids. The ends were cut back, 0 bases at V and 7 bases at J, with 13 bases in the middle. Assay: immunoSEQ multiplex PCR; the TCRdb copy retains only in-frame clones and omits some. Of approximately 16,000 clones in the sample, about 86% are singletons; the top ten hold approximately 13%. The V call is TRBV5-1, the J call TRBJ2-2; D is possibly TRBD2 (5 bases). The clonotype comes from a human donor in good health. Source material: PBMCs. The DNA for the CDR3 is TGCGCCAGCAGCTTGGCGGACTCACGGGGCGGGGAGCTGTTTTTT. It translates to CASSLADSRGGELFF.